These 30 T cell receptor beta chains were all obtained from the same sample, sequenced in a study of CD8+ T cells in alopecia areata. In each case, RNA was isolated and then reverse transcribed into cDNA as the sequencing template. Generated by immunoSEQ multiplex PCR, the TCRdb table keeps only in-frame clones and is missing some. The data contain some 120,000 clones, 45% to 50% of them seen just once; the ten biggest clones take up roughly a tenth. The sample consisted of NKG2D-low CD8+ T cells sorted from blood. These receptors originate from a human donor with alopecia areata.

The chain joins TRBV13 to TRBJ1-1; unclear D gene. The germline V and J ends were trimmed by 1 base and 10 bases, with 10 bases remaining between them. The CDR3 has 12 residues. Germline CDR1 PRHDT, CDR2 FYEKMQ (reference sequence). This CDR3 reads CASSLVAGGAFF. CDR3 in DNA: TGTGCCAGCAGCTTAGTCGCCGGAGGAGCTTTCTTT.

V and J are TRBV2 and TRBJ2-7; 9 bases are shared with TRBD1. After removal of 3 bases from V and 7 bases from J, the junction contained 7 bases not matched to a gene. Germline V CDR1 and CDR2: SNHLY, FYNNEI. There are 14 residues in the CDR3. The CDR3 DNA reads TGTGCCAGCAGTGACCCCGGGACAGGGAAAGAGCAGTACTTC. Translation gives CASSDPGTGKEQYF.

J is TRBJ2-7 and V is TRBV29-1; D is possibly TRBD1 (6 bases). The CDR3 length is 12 residues. Germline CDR1 is SQVTM and CDR2 is ANQGSEA. Trimming took off 1 base at V and 5 bases at J, with 9 bases between the two ends. CDR3 bases: TGCAGCGTTGAAGGGGGGCAGGACGAGCAGTACTTC. Translation gives CSVEGGQDEQYF.

This clone was detected only a few times. V and J are TRBV7-9 and TRBJ2-7; D may match TRBD1 or TRBD2 (5 bases each). The germline CDR1 and CDR2 sequences are SEHNR and FQNEAQ (reference sequence). V lost 2 bases and J 4 bases, leaving 12 bases between the germline ends. This CDR3 spans 14 amino acids. DNA for the CDR3: TGTGCCAGCAGCTTAACAGAATGGGGGTACGAGCAGTACTTC. This codes for CASSLTEWGYEQYF.

The chain's CDR3 is CASSQVEVGTEAFF. CDR3 sequence (DNA): TGCGCCAGCAGCCAAGTGGAGGTGGGCACTGAAGCTTTCTTT. The rearrangement uses TRBV4-1 and TRBJ1-1; D ambiguous. The V end lost 1 base, the J end lost 4 bases, and 10 bases lay between the germline ends. The CDR3 length is 14 residues. Germline-derived CDR1 and CDR2 are MGHRA and YSYEKL.

This clone was counted only a few times. This chain uses TRBV29-1 with TRBJ2-1, with 10 bases matching TRBD2. Germline V gene lookup returns CDR1 SQVTM and CDR2 ANQGSEA. Unmatched junction bases numbered 9, after V lost 8 bases and J lost 8 bases. CDR3 length: 13 residues. CDR3 region: CSILAGVSDEQFF. Written as DNA, the CDR3 is TGCAGCATTCTAGCGGGAGTGAGCGATGAGCAGTTCTTC.

The chain has TRBV1 and TRBJ2-1. TRBV1 is a known pseudogene. CDR3 size: 15 residues. The CDR3 loop is CTSKRQYGQYNEQFF. DNA for the CDR3: TGCACCAGTAAGAGGCAGTACGGGCAATACAATGAGCAGTTCTTC.

V gene TRBV11-2 combines with J gene TRBJ2-7; D ambiguous. The germline gives CDR1 SGHAT, CDR2 FQNNGV. The CDR3 is made up of 13 amino acids. V dropped 5 bases and J dropped 3 bases, with 11 bases sitting between them. The CDR3 reads CASSVRTFYEQYF. For the CDR3, the DNA is TGTGCCAGCAGCGTACGGACGTTCTACGAGCAGTACTTC. The whole variable domain, filled in from reference TRBV11-2 and TRBJ2-7, reads EAGVAQSPRYKIIEKRQSVAFWCNPISGHATLYWYQQILGQGPKLLIQFQNNGVVDDSQLPKDRFSAERLKGVDSTLKIQPAKLEDSAVYLCASSVRTFYEQYFGPGTRLTVT.

The chain has TRBV30 and TRBJ2-3; D perhaps matches TRBD2 (5 bases). In germline, CDR1 is GTSNPN, CDR2 SVGIG (reference sequence). This CDR3 is 15 amino acids long. V was trimmed by 0 bases and J by 4 bases, leaving 14 bases between them. This chain's CDR3 is CAWSVGLTEADTQYF. The CDR3 DNA is TGTGCCTGGAGTGTTGGCCTGACGGAGGCAGATACGCAGTATTTT.

The V call is TRBV29-1, the J call TRBJ2-5; D remains ambiguous. V was trimmed by 4 bases and J by 1 base, leaving 13 bases between them. Germline V gene sequence: CDR1 SQVTM, CDR2 ANQGSEA. The CDR3 covers 14 residues. CDR3 residues: CSVVWQNSQETQYF. CDR3 nucleotides: TGCAGCGTTGTTTGGCAGAACAGCCAAGAGACCCAGTACTTC.

As to this clone: A junction boundary mismatches the germline segment, possibly from a read error. The gene calls are TRBV29-1 and TRBJ1-2, with D possibly matching TRBD1 (5 bases). Germline V gene data show CDR1 as SQVTM and CDR2 as ANQGSEA. The CDR3 totals 9 residues. The CDR3 loop is CSDPGSRAF. The CDR3 region has the DNA TGCAGCGATCCAGGGAGTCGCGCCTTC.

This clone was recorded only once. The rearrangement joins TRBV7-9 to TRBJ2-3; D possibly corresponds to TRBD2 (5 bases). CDR3 length: 13 amino acids. The V gene lost 4 bases and the J gene lost 3 bases, with 8 bases spanning the gap. The V gene's germline CDR1 is SEHNR and CDR2 FQNEAQ (reference sequence). As DNA, the CDR3 is TGTGCCAGCAGCTCGGACTTGACAGATACGCAGTATTTT. Translation: CASSSDLTDTQYF.

This chain uses TRBV5-4 with TRBJ1-2; D call uncertain. V was shortened by 1 base and J by 0 bases, with 13 bases between the two germline ends. The CDR3 totals 16 residues. Germline V gene lookup returns CDR1 SGHNT and CDR2 YYREEE (reference sequence). CDR3 region: CASSLFLESTNYGYTF. The DNA for the CDR3 is TGTGCCAGCAGCTTGTTCCTCGAGTCAACTAACTATGGCTACACCTTC.

This clone has a handful of counts. This sequence joins TRBV29-1 and TRBJ2-5, with 13 bases matching TRBD2. This CDR3 is 14 amino acids long. Germline trimming cut 3 bases from V and 5 bases from J; bases unmatched to any gene: 3. Germline loops: CDR1 SQVTM, CDR2 ANQGSEA. In nucleotides, the CDR3 is TGCAGCGTTGAGGGACTAGCGGGGATGGAGACCCAGTACTTC. It codes for CSVEGLAGMETQYF.

There are a few counts of this clone. The genes are TRBV29-1 and TRBJ2-5; either TRBD1 or TRBD2 may fit D (5 bases each). This CDR3 has 12 residues. The germline CDR1 and CDR2 sequences are SQVTM and ANQGSEA. The V gene lost 0 bases and the J gene lost 7 bases, with 9 bases spanning the gap. In DNA form, the CDR3 reads TGCAGCGTTGAAGAAGGTGGGGGGACCCAGTACTTC. It translates to CSVEEGGGTQYF.

J is TRBJ2-1 and V is TRBV2; possibly TRBD2 for D (5 bases). V gave up 2 bases and J gave up 7 bases, with 15 bases separating them. Germline V CDR1 and CDR2: SNHLY, FYNNEI. The CDR3 extends over 15 amino acids. The CDR3 sequence is CASSETGNNSNEQFF. The CDR3 DNA reads as TGTGCCAGCAGTGAAACCGGGAACAACTCGAATGAGCAGTTCTTC. Together with reference TRBV2 and TRBJ2-1, the CDR3 gives the full variable domain: EPEVTQTPSHQVTQMGQEVILRCVPISNHLYFYWYRQILGQKVEFLVSFYNNEISEKSEIFDDQFSVERPDGSNFTLKIRSTKLEDSAMYFCASSETGNNSNEQFFGPGTRLTVL.

In regard to this clone: This CDR3 is also generated by other DNA sequences in the sample. The genes are TRBV5-6 and TRBJ1-1; the D is unclear. The CDR3 runs 12 residues. With 0 bases removed from V and 4 bases from J, the gap between germline ends came to 4 bases. Germline-derived CDR1 and CDR2 are SGHDT and YYEEEE. CDR3 nucleotides: TGTGCCAGCAGCTTGGGGAGCACTGAAGCTTTCTTT. It specifies CASSLGSTEAFF.

DNA of the CDR3: TGTGCCAGCACTAAATACAATGAGCAGTTCTTC. Translated: CASTKYNEQFF. The V gene is TRBV2, the J gene TRBJ2-1; D is unresolved. CDR3 size: 11 residues. V was shortened by 7 bases and J by 4 bases, with 5 bases between the two germline ends. Germline V gives CDR1 SNHLY, CDR2 FYNNEI.

This clone was detected a few times. CDR3 in amino acids: CSVVGLLSYNEQFF. CDR3 coding DNA: TGCAGCGTTGTGGGGCTCCTCTCCTACAATGAGCAGTTCTTC. This chain links TRBV29-1 with TRBJ2-1, with a tentative D call TRBD1 (5 bases). V was clipped by 4 bases and J by 0 bases, with 10 bases between them. Germline assignment: CDR1 SQVTM and CDR2 ANQGSEA. The CDR3 sequence is 14 residues long.

In its sample, this clone was seen a few times. The J gene is TRBJ2-2, the V gene TRBV27; D may be TRBD2 (5 bases). The CDR3 length is 14 residues. V lost 5 bases, J lost 4 bases, and 11 bases lay in between. Germline loops: CDR1 MNHEY, CDR2 SMNVEV (reference sequence). The CDR3 region is CASSGEWVTGELFF. The CDR3 DNA sequence: TGTGCCAGCAGTGGGGAGTGGGTCACCGGGGAGCTGTTTTTT.

This clone appeared a few times. This chain uses TRBV27 with TRBJ1-2; D is uncertain. The germline V and J ends were trimmed by 6 bases and 6 bases, with 11 bases remaining between them. CDR1 is MNHEY and CDR2 is SMNVEV in the germline V gene (reference sequence). CDR3 size: 12 residues. The CDR3 DNA is TGTGCCAGCAGGGCCGGGGAGCATGGCTACACCTTC. Its protein product is CASRAGEHGYTF.

The chain combines TRBV29-1 with TRBJ2-2; D may be TRBD2 (5 bases). Germline lookup yields CDR1 SQVTM and CDR2 ANQGSEA. The CDR3 length is 16 residues. The V and J ends lost 4 bases and 7 bases respectively, with 22 bases between them. CDR3 sequence reads: CSVVLSGLGGDGELFF. CDR3 sequence (DNA): TGCAGCGTTGTTCTATCCGGACTCGGAGGAGACGGGGAGCTGTTTTTT.

The chain links TRBV30 to TRBJ2-7; D gene uncertain. Germline-derived CDR1 and CDR2 are GTSNPN and SVGIG (reference sequence). Trimming pared 2 bases from V and 4 bases from J, leaving 12 bases between. The CDR3 length is 13 residues. This CDR3 is CAWSKGPGYEQYF. CDR3 nucleotide sequence: TGTGCCTGGAGTAAGGGCCCCGGATACGAGCAGTACTTC. The full variable domain, with the rest looked up from reference TRBV30 and TRBJ2-7, is SQTIHQWPATLVQPVGSPLSLECTVEGTSNPNLYWYRQAAGRGLQLLFYSVGIGQISSEVPQNLSASRPQDRQFILSSKKLLLSDSGFYLCAWSKGPGYEQYFGPGTRLTVT.

V and J are TRBV28 and TRBJ2-5; D is perhaps TRBD1 (5 bases). The V gene lost 5 bases and the J gene lost 5 bases, with 12 bases spanning the gap. Germline V gene lookup returns CDR1 MDHEN and CDR2 SYDVKM. This CDR3 region has 13 residues. The CDR3 reads CASSIQGGETQYF. DNA of the CDR3: TGTGCCAGCAGTATCCAGGGTGGGGAGACCCAGTACTTC. The whole variable domain, filled in from reference TRBV28 and TRBJ2-5, reads DVKVTQSSRYLVKRTGEKVFLECVQDMDHENMFWYRQDPGLGLRLIYFSYDVKMKEKGDIPEGYSVSREKKERFSLILESASTNQTSMYLCASSIQGGETQYFGPGTRLLVL.

The chain employs TRBV6-6 and TRBJ2-7; D possibly corresponds to TRBD1 (5 bases). The CDR3 totals 12 residues. CDR1 and CDR2 (germline): MNHNY, SVGAGI (reference sequence). Trimming stripped 2 bases from V and 6 bases from J, with 8 bases between. CDR3 sequence: CASSYPRAEQYF. Written as DNA, the CDR3 is TGTGCCAGCAGTTACCCCAGGGCCGAGCAGTACTTC.

This rearrangement joins TRBV25-1 to TRBJ2-5; D is unresolved. The germline V gene encodes CDR1 MGHDK and CDR2 SYGVNS. The CDR3 sequence is 11 residues long. V was cut by 3 bases and J by 9 bases, with 8 bases left in between. The CDR3 loop reads CASSDDAAQYF. The CDR3 DNA reads as TGTGCCAGCAGTGACGACGCTGCCCAGTACTTC.

J is TRBJ1-1 and V is TRBV11-1, with D perhaps TRBD1 (6 bases). CDR1 is SGHAT and CDR2 is FQDESV in the germline V gene (reference sequence). CDR3 length equals 16 residues. Between the trimmed V and J ends, which lost 5 bases and 6 bases, there was a span of 22 bases. In DNA form, the CDR3 reads TGTGCCAGCAGCCCTACCCGCCCACAGGGAGCTCCTGAAGCTTTCTTT. Amino acids: CASSPTRPQGAPEAFF.

This chain links TRBV4-1 with TRBJ1-5; TRBD1 matches at 11 bases. The germline V gene encodes CDR1 MGHRA and CDR2 YSYEKL. Losses at the gene ends were 0 bases for V and 2 bases for J; bases not matched to a gene: 9. The CDR3 spans 19 residues. Here the CDR3 reads CASSQEGTGGWAGNQPQHF. For the CDR3, the DNA is TGCGCCAGCAGCCAAGAGGGGACAGGGGGTTGGGCTGGCAATCAGCCCCAGCATTTT.

V gene TRBV7-9 combines with J gene TRBJ2-5; 10 bases agree with TRBD2. Germline-derived CDR1 and CDR2 are SEHNR and FQNEAQ (reference sequence). The CDR3 extends over 14 amino acids. After removal of 4 bases from V and 2 bases from J, the junction contained 1 base not matched to a gene. CDR3 residues: CASSSGLAQETQYF. For the CDR3, the DNA is TGTGCCAGCAGCTCGGGACTAGCGCAAGAGACCCAGTACTTC.

The chain joins TRBV4-1 to TRBJ2-1, with 7 bases matching TRBD2. Per the germline V gene, CDR1 is MGHRA and CDR2 is YSYEKL. Trimming at V came to 4 bases and at J to 8 bases, leaving 2 bases not matched to a gene. The CDR3 loop spans 12 amino acids. CDR3: CASSRTSHEQFF. DNA for the CDR3: TGCGCCAGCAGCCGGACTAGTCATGAGCAGTTCTTC.